What follows is one TCR beta chain and its context. Its antigen target is currently unknown. No base qualities exist here, and no much larger clone lies one base off it. Inclusion was restricted to participants for whom at least one PBMC sample before ART initiation and at least two post-ART samples were available. Treatment was received in the United States of America by all participants with HIV. Before DNA extraction, cryopreserved samples containing about 0.95-10 million PBMC were thawed and washed. At the time of the earliest PBMC sample for each participant with HIV, ages ranged from about 23 to 60 years. PBMC samples were contributed by each participant from 1-4 timepoints before ART initiation and 2-8 timepoints after ART initiation, with a median of 7 samples. Serial HIV viral load, CD4+ T-cell count, ART history and demographic data were obtained for every participant. Genomic DNA was extracted from unsorted PBMC with a Qiagen kit on a QIAcube, with processing performed in batches of 12 samples.

The sample is drawn from a study of long-term antiretroviral therapy in people with HIV (dated by TCRdb to 2022 to 2024). Concerning the study at large: The earliest samples were collected approximately a decade before the 2015 WHO recommendation for immediate ART, a period when ART was typically delayed until CD4 counts fell. Whether ART initiation and durable HIV suppression were associated with changes in peripheral blood TRB repertoire composition and diversity was tested in a retrospective serial study. The cohort contributed about 200 cryopreserved PBMC samples from 30 to 35 adults with confirmed HIV infection, collected serially over a mean of about 6 years (range 1-12). About 35% of the 30 participants with HIV were female. Test extractions of a monoclonal T-cell line alongside a few dozen polyclonal samples showed no cross-contamination during QIAcube processing. The study at large found these results: Because pre-ART samples had limited cell numbers, unsorted PBMC were profiled rather than sorted CD4+ and CD8+ T cells. Samples dated from the mid-2000s to the late 2010s, and the ART regimens used may be less effective than current ones. Expanded TRB clones identified before ART initiation dominated the repertoire across all time points, though the dominance fluctuated and decreased in many PLHIV after ART. CDR3 length ranges in HIV repertoires were narrower than in controls, and network structure suggested an antigen-experienced repertoire with only a slight naive shift after ART. Limited PBMC availability meant only the TCR beta chain was sequenced, without alpha chain pairing. Inferences about post-ART repertoire changes are limited because no data were available on ART adherence, viral resistance or therapy changes. ART initiation was associated with a significant increase in TRB diversity, but diversity stayed significantly below transplant donor controls even after long-term ART.

The immunoSEQ hsTCRB v3.0 assay was used at survey level resolution to sequence the TRB variable region. A depth of about 35,000-50,000 T-cell genomes per sample was targeted for TRB sequencing. Pooled TRB libraries were sequenced on an Illumina MiSeq with a v3 150-cycle kit. As for how the authors treated the data: Repertoire analysis ran in R within a reproducible Nextflow workflow covering QC, data transformation and analysis. LymphoSeq2, an R package for exploring AIRR-Seq data, was used to implement custom analyses. Several samples that produced fewer than 5000 total TRB sequences were removed, so 150 to 200 HIV repertoires were analyzed. Of the roughly 190 retained HIV repertoires, approximately 57 were collected before and under 150 after ART initiation. Each repertoire was downsampled to 5000 TRB nucleotide sequences, and summary statistics were averaged across 100 downsampling iterations. TRB sequences were retained for analysis only if CDR3 regions of at least seven amino acids were present. Two measures captured diversity: a Shannon entropy-derived clonality score and the Gini coefficient. In the repertoire networks, any two of the top 5000 CDR3 amino acid sequences were linked whenever the two sequences differed by an edit distance of one. Antigen specificity groups and MHC restriction were predicted for TRB CDR3 amino acid sequences with GLIPH2. To flag known CMV, EBV, HIV or tissue antigen associations, CDR3 amino acid sequences were matched against VDJdb and McPAS-TCR. Pre-ART, post-ART and control groups were compared with Wilcoxon signed-rank tests and Holm-Bonferroni correction. This immuneACCESS table, as held by TCRdb, lists in-frame sequences with V and J called but not all clones. Of the missing ones, under half trace to an unresolved V gene in checked studies; the others have no known cause. The DNA gave D and trimming, while V, J and clone size come from that table. In all, the sample holds around 28,000 clones, and approximately 91% of those were seen once. The top ten clonotypes cover 4.2% of the sample.

This TCR derives from a man aged 18 to 29 with HIV. Specimen: unsorted PBMCs, collected 3.1 years after starting antiretroviral therapy.

The CDR3 protein sequence reads: CASSLGTLSTDTQYF. DNA sequence: TGTGCCAGCAGCTTGGGGACACTTAGCACAGATACGCAGTATTTT. The sequence links TRBV5-6 to TRBJ2-3; a weak D assignment points to TRBD1 (5 bases agree). Sequences SGHDT (CDR1) and YYEEEE (CDR2) are obtained from the germline V gene. Between the V and J ends, shortened by 0 bases and 0 bases respectively, the junction contains 8 bases. Taken from cysteine to phenylalanine, the CDR3 has 15 residues. Of all the DNA, just the CDR3 is kept, 45 bases in frame from base 1.